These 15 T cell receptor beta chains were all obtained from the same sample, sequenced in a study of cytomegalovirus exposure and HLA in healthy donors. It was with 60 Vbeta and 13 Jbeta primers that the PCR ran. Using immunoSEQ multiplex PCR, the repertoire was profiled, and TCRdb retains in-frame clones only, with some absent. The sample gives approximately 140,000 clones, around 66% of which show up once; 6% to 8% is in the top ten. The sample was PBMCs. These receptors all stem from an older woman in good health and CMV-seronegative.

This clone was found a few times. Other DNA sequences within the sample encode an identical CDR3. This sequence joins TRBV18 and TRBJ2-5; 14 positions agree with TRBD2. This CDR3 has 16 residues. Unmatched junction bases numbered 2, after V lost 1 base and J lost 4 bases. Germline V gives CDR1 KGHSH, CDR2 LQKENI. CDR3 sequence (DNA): TGTGCCAGCTCACCACTCGGGACTAGCGGGGGAGAGACCCAGTACTTC. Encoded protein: CASSPLGTSGGETQYF.

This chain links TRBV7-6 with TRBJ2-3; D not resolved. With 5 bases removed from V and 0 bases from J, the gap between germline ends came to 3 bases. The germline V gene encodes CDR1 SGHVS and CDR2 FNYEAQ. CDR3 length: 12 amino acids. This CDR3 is CASSPSTDTQYF. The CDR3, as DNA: TGTGCCAGCAGCCCTAGCACAGATACGCAGTATTTT.

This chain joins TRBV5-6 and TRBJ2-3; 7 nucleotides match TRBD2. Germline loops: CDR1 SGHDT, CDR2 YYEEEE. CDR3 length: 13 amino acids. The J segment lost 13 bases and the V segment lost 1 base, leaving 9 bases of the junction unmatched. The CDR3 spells CASSLNAGAAKYF. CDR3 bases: TGTGCCAGCAGCTTGAATGCGGGAGCTGCCAAGTATTTT.

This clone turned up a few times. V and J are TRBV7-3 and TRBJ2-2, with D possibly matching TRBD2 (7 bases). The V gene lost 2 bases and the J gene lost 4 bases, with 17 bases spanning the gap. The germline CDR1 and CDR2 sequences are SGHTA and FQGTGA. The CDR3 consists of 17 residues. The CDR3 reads CASSLLGGERSTGELFF. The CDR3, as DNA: TGTGCCAGCAGCTTATTAGGGGGGGAGAGGAGCACCGGGGAGCTGTTTTTT.

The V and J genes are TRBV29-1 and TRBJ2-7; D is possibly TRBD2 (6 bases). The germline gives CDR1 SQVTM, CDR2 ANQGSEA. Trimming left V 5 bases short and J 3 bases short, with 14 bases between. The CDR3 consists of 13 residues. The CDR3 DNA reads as TGCAGCGTTATCGGCGGGGCCGGCTACGAGCAGTACTTC. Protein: CSVIGGAGYEQYF.

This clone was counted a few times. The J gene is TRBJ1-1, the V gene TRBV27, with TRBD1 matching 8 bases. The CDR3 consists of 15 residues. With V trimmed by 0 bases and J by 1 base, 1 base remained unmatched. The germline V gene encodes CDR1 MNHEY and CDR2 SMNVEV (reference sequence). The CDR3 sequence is CASSLSTGGNTEAFF. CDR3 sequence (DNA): TGTGCCAGCAGTTTATCCACAGGGGGGAACACTGAAGCTTTCTTT.

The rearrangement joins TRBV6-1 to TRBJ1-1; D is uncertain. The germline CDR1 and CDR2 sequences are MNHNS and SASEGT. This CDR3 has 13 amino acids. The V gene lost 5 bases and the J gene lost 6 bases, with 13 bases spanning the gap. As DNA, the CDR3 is TGTGCCAGCAGTCGTCCAGGAGGGTCTGAAGCTTTCTTT. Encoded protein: CASSRPGGSEAFF.

The CDR3 DNA reads as TGTGCCAGCAGGCTGGCGGGGGTTGTCACAGATACGCAGTATTTT. Translated: CASRLAGVVTDTQYF. This chain joins TRBV28 and TRBJ2-3; 7 positions agree with TRBD2. Germline V gene sequence: CDR1 MDHEN, CDR2 SYDVKM. The CDR3 totals 15 residues. V was clipped by 6 bases and J by 2 bases; unmatched bases: 8.

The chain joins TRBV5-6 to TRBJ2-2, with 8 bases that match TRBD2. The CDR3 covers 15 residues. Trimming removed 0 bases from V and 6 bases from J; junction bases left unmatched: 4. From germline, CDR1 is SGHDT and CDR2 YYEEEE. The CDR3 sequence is CASSLGSGGSGELFF. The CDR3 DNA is TGTGCCAGCAGCTTGGGTTCGGGAGGGTCCGGGGAGCTGTTTTTT. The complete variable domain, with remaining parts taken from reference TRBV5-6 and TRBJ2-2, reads DAGVTQSPTHLIKTRGQQVTLRCSPKSGHDTVSWYQQALGQGPQFIFQYYEEEERQRGNFPDRFSGHQFPNYSSELNVNALLLGDSALYLCASSLGSGGSGELFFGEGSRLTVL.

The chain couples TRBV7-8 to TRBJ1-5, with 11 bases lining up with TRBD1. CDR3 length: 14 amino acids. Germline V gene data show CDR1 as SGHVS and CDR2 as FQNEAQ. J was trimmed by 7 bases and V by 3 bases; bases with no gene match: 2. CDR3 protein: CASSLDRGRQPQHF. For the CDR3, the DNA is TGTGCCAGCAGCTTGGACAGGGGGCGGCAGCCCCAGCATTTT.

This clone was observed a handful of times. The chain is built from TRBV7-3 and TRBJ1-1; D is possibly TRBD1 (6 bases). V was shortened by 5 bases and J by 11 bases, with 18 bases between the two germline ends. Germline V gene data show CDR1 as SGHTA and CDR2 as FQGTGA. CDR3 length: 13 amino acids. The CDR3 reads CASSPKQGRGAFF. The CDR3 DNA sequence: TGTGCCAGCAGCCCGAAACAGGGCAGAGGCGCTTTCTTT.

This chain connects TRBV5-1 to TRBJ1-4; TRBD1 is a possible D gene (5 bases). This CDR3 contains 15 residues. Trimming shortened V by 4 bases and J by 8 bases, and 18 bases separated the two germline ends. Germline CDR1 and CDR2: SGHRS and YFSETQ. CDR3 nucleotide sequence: TGCGCCAGCAGCCCGGACGGGGGGATAGGAGAAAAACTGTTTTTT. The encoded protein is CASSPDGGIGEKLFF.

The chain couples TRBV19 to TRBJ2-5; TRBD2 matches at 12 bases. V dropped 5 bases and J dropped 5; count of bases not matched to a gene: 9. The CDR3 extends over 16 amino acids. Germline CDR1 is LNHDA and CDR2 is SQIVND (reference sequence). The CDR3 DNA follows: TGTGCCAGTAGTTTTCAAGGACTAGCGGGATCTGAGACCCAGTACTTC. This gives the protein CASSFQGLAGSETQYF.

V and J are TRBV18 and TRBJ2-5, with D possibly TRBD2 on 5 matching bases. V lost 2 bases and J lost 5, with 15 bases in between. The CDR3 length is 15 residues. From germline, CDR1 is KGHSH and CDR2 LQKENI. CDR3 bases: TGTGCCAGCTCACCAATCACGGACTGGCGCGAGACCCAGTACTTC. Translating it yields CASSPITDWRETQYF.

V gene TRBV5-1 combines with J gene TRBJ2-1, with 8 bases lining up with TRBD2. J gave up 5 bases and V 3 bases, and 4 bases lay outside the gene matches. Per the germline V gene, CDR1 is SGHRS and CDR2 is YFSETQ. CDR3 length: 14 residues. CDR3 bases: TGCGCCAGCAGCTCCGGGACTAGTAACAATGAGCAGTTCTTC. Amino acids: CASSSGTSNNEQFF.